This TCR beta chain was sequenced for a study of blood T cell repertoires in COVID-19. On the study more broadly: COVID-19 samples collected from the United States, Italy and Spain covered acute and convalescent phases. Nucleic acid was either cDNA or gDNA, and it came from T cells, B-cell-depleted T cells, or PBMCs.

The Seattle site enrolled patients during active infection and followed them longitudinally. This CDR3 spans 14 amino acids. The V gene's germline CDR1 is SNHLY and CDR2 FYNNEI. The V end was cut by 6 bases, the J end by 6 bases, with 18 bases between. In the original analysis: Amplification of reference gene primers was used by the study to estimate nucleated cell counts. Some clones are missing from TCRdb's copy, which holds only in-frame ones; the method was immunoSEQ multiplex PCR. Clone size and V and J calls were adopted from that table, with D and trimming inferred from the DNA. Of over 150,000 clones listed, roughly 84% are singletons.

This sequence joins TRBV2 and TRBJ2-7; weak D call: TRBD1 (6 bases). Sequencing was performed on peripheral blood. The sequence was collected from a woman aged 60-75 years with COVID-19, enrolled during active disease. CDR3 in DNA: TGTGCCAGCAGCCAGAGGCAGGGGACGAGCGAGCAGTACTTC. Translated: CASSQRQGTSEQYF.